This is a list of T cell receptor beta chains from one sample in a study of blood T cell repertoires in COVID-19. The protocol was immunoSEQ multiplex PCR, while the TCRdb copy is restricted to in-frame clones and leaves out a portion. Of 100,000 to 150,000 clones detected, roughly 90% appear once; the ten largest clones hold approximately 8%. The material sequenced was peripheral blood. Source of these receptors: a man between 45 and 60 years old with acute or convalescent COVID-19. The CDR3 runs from the conserved cysteine through the conserved F or W. A D gene is named only where the DNA matches it firmly. Only some rows state a clone size, as once, few, many or a class for expanded clones.

cdr3_aa	cdr3_nt	v_call	j_call	d_call	clone_size
CASSKGQGVSYGYTF	TGTGCCAGTAGTAAGGGACAGGGAGTGAGCTATGGCTACACCTTC	TRBV19	TRBJ1-2	TRBD1	.
CATNPVVGTGTDTQYF	TGTGCCACCAACCCTGTGGTCGGAACAGGCACAGATACGCAGTATTTT	TRBV27	TRBJ2-3	.	.
CASSPIPTSGSTNEQFF	TGTGCCAGCAGCCCTATTCCGACTAGCGGGAGTACGAATGAGCAGTTCTTC	TRBV13	TRBJ2-1	TRBD2	.
CASSYGQYNSPLHF	TGTGCCAGCAGCTACGGACAATATAATTCACCCCTCCACTTT	TRBV5-6	TRBJ1-6	.	.
CASSDSGTSGQQFF	TGTGCCAGCAGTGACTCGGGGACTAGCGGCCAGCAGTTCTTC	TRBV6-4	TRBJ2-1	TRBD2	.
CASSLTRWTETQYF	TGTGCCAGCAGCTTAACTAGATGGACGGAGACCCAGTACTTC	TRBV7-2	TRBJ2-5	.	.
CASSQRSPGEQYF	TGCGCCAGCAGCCAACGGTCGCCGGGCGAGCAGTACTTC	TRBV5-1	TRBJ2-7	.	.
CASSIGGSHNEQFF	TGTGCCAGTAGTATAGGGGGCAGCCACAATGAGCAGTTCTTC	TRBV19	TRBJ2-1	.	.
CATLSSTDTQYF	TGTGCCACCCTATCTAGCACAGATACGCAGTATTTT	TRBV19	TRBJ2-3	.	.
CASSLRGADEKLFF	TGTGCCAGCAGTTTACGGGGGGCGGATGAAAAACTGTTTTTT	TRBV28	TRBJ1-4	.	.
CASSPRTGENTGELFF	TGTGCCAGCAGCCCGCGGACAGGGGAGAACACCGGGGAGCTGTTTTTT	TRBV9	TRBJ2-2	TRBD1	few
CASSSQVVSAETQYF	TGTGCCAGCAGTAGCCAAGTTGTTTCCGCAGAGACCCAGTACTTC	TRBV11-3	TRBJ2-5	.	.
CASSLSGSGTDTQYF	TGCGCCAGCAGCCTTAGCGGGAGTGGGACAGATACGCAGTATTTT	TRBV5-1	TRBJ2-3	TRBD2	.
CASHGGVRGYEQYF	TGTGCCAGCCACGGGGGGGTTAGAGGCTACGAGCAGTACTTC	TRBV6-5	TRBJ2-7	TRBD2	.
CATSDSHPGGDSEQFF	TGTGCCACCAGTGATTCCCACCCTGGCGGGGACAGTGAGCAGTTCTTC	TRBV24-1	TRBJ2-1	.	.
CASSSNTGTAGNTIYF	TGTGCCAGCAGCTCCAACACCGGGACAGCTGGAAACACCATATATTTT	TRBV7-6	TRBJ1-3	TRBD1	.
CASSLRTGKSYGNTIYF	TGTGCCAGCAGTTTAAGGACAGGGAAGTCTTATGGAAACACCATATATTTT	TRBV28	TRBJ1-3	TRBD1	.
CAWSGEGNYGYTF	TGTGCCTGGAGTGGGGAGGGGAACTATGGCTACACCTTC	TRBV30	TRBJ1-2	.	.
CASSERSLDRGLSGTGELFF	TGTGCCAGCAGTGAAAGGAGTCTGGACAGGGGGCTTTCGGGCACCGGGGAGCTGTTTTTT	TRBV6-1	TRBJ2-2	TRBD1	.
CATSIRQGVVRETQYF	TGTGCCACCAGTATTAGACAGGGGGTTGTCCGGGAGACCCAGTACTTC	TRBV24-1	TRBJ2-5	TRBD1	.
CASSQQAGGSYEQYF	TGTGCCAGCAGCCAACAGGCGGGAGGGTCCTACGAGCAGTACTTC	TRBV7-7	TRBJ2-7	TRBD2	.
CASRGGGYGYTF	TGTGCCAGCAGAGGGGGCGGCTATGGCTACACCTTC	TRBV12-3/TRBV12-4	TRBJ1-2	TRBD1	.
CASSYTTSGDVAFF	TGTGCCAGCAGCTATACGACTAGCGGGGACGTAGCGTTCTTC	TRBV7-9	TRBJ2-1	TRBD2	.
CATSDSPGLAGRTNEQFF	TGTGCCACCAGTGATTCTCCGGGACTAGCGGGACGAACCAATGAGCAGTTCTTC	TRBV24-1	TRBJ2-1	TRBD2	.
CASRLPDQTGRAFF	TGTGCCAGTAGGCTGCCCGACCAGACAGGGAGGGCTTTCTTT	TRBV19	TRBJ1-1	TRBD1	.
CASSYSSSNGYTF	TGTGCCAGCAGTTACTCCAGTAGCAATGGCTACACCTTC	TRBV6-5	TRBJ1-2	.	.
CATSDFLDSQETQYF	TGTGCCACCAGTGATTTCTTGGACAGCCAAGAGACCCAGTACTTC	TRBV24-1	TRBJ2-5	.	.
CASRQAHHYEQYF	TGTGCCAGCAGACAGGCGCATCACTACGAGCAGTACTTC	TRBV21-1	TRBJ2-7	.	.
CASSVTGTGSYEQYF	TGTGCCAGCAGTGTCACCGGGACAGGGTCCTACGAGCAGTACTTC	TRBV25-1	TRBJ2-7	TRBD1	.
CASRLEIGLAGAPSYNEQFF	TGTGCAAGTCGCTTAGAGATAGGACTAGCGGGAGCCCCCTCCTACAATGAGCAGTTCTTC	TRBV12-2	TRBJ2-1	.	.
CASSEWSIGDTEAFF	TGCGCCAGCAGTGAGTGGTCAATCGGGGACACTGAAGCTTTCTTT	TRBV10-2	TRBJ1-1	.	.
CASSPGQGAYGYTF	TGTGCCAGCAGCCCAGGACAGGGGGCCTATGGCTACACCTTC	TRBV5-4	TRBJ1-2	TRBD1	.
CASSSVSTEAFF	TGCGCCAGCAGCTCGGTTAGCACTGAAGCTTTCTTT	TRBV5-1	TRBJ1-1	.	.
CASRGGPAEQYF	TGTGCCAGCAGGGGAGGGCCGGCCGAGCAGTACTTC	TRBV6-5	TRBJ2-7	TRBD2	.
CASSTTLGLAGISTDTQYF	TGTGCCAGCTCAACAACATTGGGACTAGCGGGTATCAGCACAGATACGCAGTATTTT	TRBV18	TRBJ2-3	TRBD2	once
CASSLGPTSISGANVLTF	TGTGCCAGCAGCTTAGGTCCAACCTCTATATCTGGGGCCAACGTCCTGACTTTC	TRBV13	TRBJ2-6	.	.
CASRLASTDTQYF	TGCGCCAGCAGGTTGGCTAGCACAGATACGCAGTATTTT	TRBV5-1	TRBJ2-3	.	few
CATSDAEARSPQETQYF	TGTGCCACCAGTGATGCAGAGGCTAGAAGTCCGCAAGAGACCCAGTACTTC	TRBV24-1	TRBJ2-5	.	.
CASSQDRIPPGTEAFF	TGCGCCAGCAGCCAAGACCGCATCCCCCCGGGGACTGAAGCTTTCTTT	TRBV4-1	TRBJ1-1	.	.
CAWGGLAGGSGINEQFF	TGTGCCTGGGGGGGACTAGCGGGAGGAAGTGGGATTAATGAGCAGTTCTTC	TRBV30	TRBJ2-1	TRBD2	.
CAWSVLSTGELFF	TGTGCCTGGAGTGTACTATCTACCGGGGAGCTGTTTTTT	TRBV30	TRBJ2-2	.	.
CASSSGTSGRDTQYF	TGTGCCAGCAGCTCCGGGACTAGCGGGAGAGATACGCAGTATTTT	TRBV5-4	TRBJ2-3	TRBD2	once
CASSLTYEFEQYF	TGTGCCAGCAGTTTGACTTATGAGTTCGAGCAGTACTTC	TRBV27	TRBJ2-7	.	.
CASSYTKTQALYGYTF	TGTGCCAGCAGTTACACCAAAACTCAGGCCCTCTATGGCTACACCTTC	TRBV6-5	TRBJ1-2	.	once
CASSGSLETSYEQYF	TGTGCCAGCAGCGGGTCTTTGGAGACCTCCTACGAGCAGTACTTC	TRBV9	TRBJ2-7	.	.
CANSGRASDTQYF	TGTGCCAATAGCGGGAGGGCATCCGATACGCAGTATTTT	TRBV2	TRBJ2-3	TRBD2	.
CASSQGTPSPLHF	TGTGCCAGTAGTCAGGGGACCCCTTCACCCCTCCACTTT	TRBV19	TRBJ1-6	.	.
CASSLSSGTSGFINEQFF	TGTGCCAGCAGTTTATCCTCCGGGACTAGCGGGTTTATCAATGAGCAGTTCTTC	TRBV27	TRBJ2-1	TRBD2	.
CASSQTGNTEAFF	TGTGCCAGCTCACAAACAGGGAACACTGAAGCTTTCTTT	TRBV18	TRBJ1-1	.	.
CASSLAGYLSYEQYF	TGTGCCAGCAGCTTAGCAGGCTACCTCTCCTACGAGCAGTACTTC	TRBV11-2	TRBJ2-7	.	few
CASSFSRGGQETQYF	TGTGCCAGCAGCTTTTCTCGCGGGGGCCAAGAGACCCAGTACTTC	TRBV7-9	TRBJ2-5	TRBD2	once
CASSHNSRVWNEKLFF	TGCGCCAGCAGCCATAATTCACGGGTTTGGAATGAAAAACTGTTTTTT	TRBV4-3	TRBJ1-4	.	.
CASSIQGSSGEQFF	TGTGCCAGTAGTATTCAAGGGAGTTCGGGTGAGCAGTTCTTC	TRBV19	TRBJ2-1	.	.
CASSLIRGNYNSPLHF	TGTGCCAGCAGTTTAATAAGAGGGAATTATAATTCACCCCTCCACTTT	TRBV27	TRBJ1-6	.	.
CASSISGTGGGIGGYTF	TGTGCCAGTAGTATCTCCGGGACAGGGGGCGGAATAGGTGGCTACACCTTC	TRBV19	TRBJ1-2	TRBD1	.